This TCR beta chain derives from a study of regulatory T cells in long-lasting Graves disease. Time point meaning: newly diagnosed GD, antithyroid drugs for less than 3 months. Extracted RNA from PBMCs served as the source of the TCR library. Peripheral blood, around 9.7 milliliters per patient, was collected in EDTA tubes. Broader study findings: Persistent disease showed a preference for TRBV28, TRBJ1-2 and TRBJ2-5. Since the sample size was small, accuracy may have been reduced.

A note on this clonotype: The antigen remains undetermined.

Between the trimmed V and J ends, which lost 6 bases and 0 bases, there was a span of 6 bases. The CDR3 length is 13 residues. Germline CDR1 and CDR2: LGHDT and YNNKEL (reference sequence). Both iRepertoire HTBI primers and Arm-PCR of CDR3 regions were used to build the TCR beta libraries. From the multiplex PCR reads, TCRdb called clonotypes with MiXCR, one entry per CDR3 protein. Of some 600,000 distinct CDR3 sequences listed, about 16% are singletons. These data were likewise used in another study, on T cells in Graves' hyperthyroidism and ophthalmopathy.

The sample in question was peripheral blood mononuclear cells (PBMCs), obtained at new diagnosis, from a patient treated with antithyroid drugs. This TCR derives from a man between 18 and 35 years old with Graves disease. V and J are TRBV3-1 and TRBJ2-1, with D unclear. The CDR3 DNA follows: TGTGCCAGCAGGTCGGACTCCTACAATGAGCAGTTCTTC. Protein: CASRSDSYNEQFF.